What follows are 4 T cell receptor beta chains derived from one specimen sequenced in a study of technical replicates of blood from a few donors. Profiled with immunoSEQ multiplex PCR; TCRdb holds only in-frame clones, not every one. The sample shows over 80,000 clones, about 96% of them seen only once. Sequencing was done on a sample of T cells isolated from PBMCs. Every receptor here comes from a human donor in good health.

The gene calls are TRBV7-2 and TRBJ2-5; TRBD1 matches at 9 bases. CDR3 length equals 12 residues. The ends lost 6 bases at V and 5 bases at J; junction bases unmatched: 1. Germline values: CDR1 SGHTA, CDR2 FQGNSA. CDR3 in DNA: TGTGCCAGCAGGGGACAGGGTGAGACCCAGTACTTC. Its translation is CASRGQGETQYF.

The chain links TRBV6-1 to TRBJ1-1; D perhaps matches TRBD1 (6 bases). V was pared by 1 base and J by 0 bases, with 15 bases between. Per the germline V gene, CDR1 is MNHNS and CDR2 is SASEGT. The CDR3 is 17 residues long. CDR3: CASSEDLTGRMNTEAFF. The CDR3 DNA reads TGTGCCAGCAGTGAAGATTTAACAGGGCGCATGAACACTGAAGCTTTCTTT.

The CDR3 protein is CASSWDRGLFEQYF. In DNA, the CDR3 is TGTGCCAGCAGCTGGGACAGGGGGCTTTTCGAGCAGTACTTC. V usage is TRBV28 and J usage is TRBJ2-7, with 12 bases aligning to TRBD1. Germline trimming cut 6 bases from V and 6 bases from J; bases unmatched to any gene: 6. CDR1 and CDR2 (germline): MDHEN, SYDVKM. CDR3 length: 14 residues.

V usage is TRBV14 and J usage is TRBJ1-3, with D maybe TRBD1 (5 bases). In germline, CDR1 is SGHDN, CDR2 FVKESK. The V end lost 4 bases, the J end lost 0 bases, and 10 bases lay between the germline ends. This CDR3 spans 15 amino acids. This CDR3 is CASSRRQYSGNTIYF. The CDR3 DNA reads TGTGCCAGCAGCCGAAGACAGTACTCTGGAAACACCATATATTTT.